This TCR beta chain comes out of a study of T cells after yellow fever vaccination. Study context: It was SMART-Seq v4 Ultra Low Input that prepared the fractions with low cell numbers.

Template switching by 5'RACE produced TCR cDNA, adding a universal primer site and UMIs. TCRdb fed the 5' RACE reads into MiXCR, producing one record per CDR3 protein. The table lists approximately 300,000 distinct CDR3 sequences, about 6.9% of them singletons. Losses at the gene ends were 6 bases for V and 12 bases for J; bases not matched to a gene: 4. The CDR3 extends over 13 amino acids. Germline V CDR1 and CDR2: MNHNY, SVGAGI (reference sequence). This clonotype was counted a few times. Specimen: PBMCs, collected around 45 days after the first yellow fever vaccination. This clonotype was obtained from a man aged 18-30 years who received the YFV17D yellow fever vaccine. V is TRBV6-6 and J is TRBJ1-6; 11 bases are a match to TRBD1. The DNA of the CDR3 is TGTGCCAGCAGGACCGGGACAGGGGGACCCCTCCACTTT. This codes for CASRTGTGGPLHF.